The following is a T cell receptor (beta chain) sequence with its context. Its antigen is not yet known. The CDR3 end shows no conserved phenylalanine or tryptophan, and so a read error is likely. The record originates from a study of tumor-infiltrating lymphocytes in primary liver carcinoma (TCRdb year 2017). Study-wide context: Of the five patients (three men and two women, aged 30 to 69 years), four had hepatocellular carcinoma and one had combined HCC and intrahepatic cholangiocarcinoma. The five patients had tumors of stage T1-T3 N0M0, with maximum diameters ranging from 4.2 to 10 cm. Each sample produced roughly 3.5 to 7.5 million productive TCRbeta reads, and read depth showed no significant difference between tissue types. TCRbeta repertoire sequencing, expression microarrays and whole-exome sequencing were combined in the study across five regions of each liver tumor, with adjacent normal tissue and blood also included. A total of some 35 specimens from 5 patients underwent TCRbeta repertoire sequencing, comprising 25 or so tumor regions, 5 adjacent noncancerous liver tissues and 5 peripheral blood samples. To link TCRbeta repertoire diversity with the local molecular phenotype, the 25 or so tumor region samples were profiled using Agilent mRNA microarrays. Repertoires from technical replicates were highly reproducible, with mean shared-clone rates roughly 0.89 and correlation coefficients above 0.98. What the research found in general, with its limitations: Just about 8-24% of top clones turned up in all five regions of a tumor, which suggests spatial heterogeneity among tumor-infiltrating T cells. Comparison of CD4+ and CD8+ T cell repertoires was precluded by the use of bulk unsorted samples. The top 250 clones accounted for a significantly greater share of the repertoire in tumors than in blood (p = 0.039). Consistent with antigen-driven expansion, pairs of tumor regions showed higher repertoire overlap (mean roughly 35%) than either tumor-adjacent pairs (roughly 17%) or tumor-blood pairs (about 15%). Only the TCR beta chain was sequenced, which likely underestimates true repertoire diversity because unpaired alpha chains were not captured. Only four or five patients were included in the study, and the authors note that the findings should be validated in a larger study.

The CDR3 numbers 15 amino acids, ends counted. This entry keeps only the CDR3 DNA: 45 bases, framed from base 1. Sequences MNHEY (CDR1) and SVGAGI (CDR2) are obtained from the germline V gene. Starting from approximately 460 ng total RNA, TCRbeta-specific cDNA was produced by reverse transcription with a constant-region primer and ProtoScript II reverse transcriptase. The TCRbeta libraries were prepared through three rounds of nested multiplex PCR following a slightly modified ARM-PCR procedure. Each of the first two PCR rounds ran for approximately 10 cycles and used multiplex TRBV1-TRBV30 forward primers together with a Cbeta reverse primer. Sample barcodes and Illumina adapters were attached in a final 25-cycle PCR using Deep VentR polymerase. Before sequencing, amplicons between 200 and 500 bp were purified from gel using a QIAquick gel extraction kit. The TCRbeta amplicons were sequenced with 250-bp paired-end reads on an Illumina HiSeq 2500. The study's own analysis went as follows. Quality trimming of reads was performed with Trimmomatic v0.33, and paired reads were merged with FLASH v1.2.11 so that full CDR3 sequences could be recovered. MiGEC v1.2.1b assigned V, D and J germline segments to the rearranged TCRbeta sequences. Clonotype statistics and Shannon-Wiener diversity indices were computed with VDJtools v1.0.0. Except for diversity analysis, only the 250 most abundant clonotypes of each sample were used in subsequent analyses to reduce sampling bias. Using fastp trimming at Q25 and MiXCR clonotype assembly, TCRdb reanalyzed the public sequencing data and kept in-frame beta chains. Every CDR3 protein is listed once, alongside the most common genes and DNA of its rows. V and J calls and clone size were set by TCRdb, not the authors. The sample records around 50,000 distinct CDR3 sequences, 70% to 75% of which are singletons. The ten largest clones represent around 30% of the sample.

Without any cell sorting, total RNA and DNA were co-extracted from roughly 21-30 mg of bulk tissue using the AllPrep DNA/RNA mini kit. Between late 2015 and early 2016, about five patients in China with histopathologically diagnosed primary liver carcinoma had their tumors surgically resected. Chronic HBV infection was present in the patients, and the patients were treatment-naive at sampling. Five spatially separated regions were sampled per tumor: superior, inferior, left-lateral and right-lateral poles, plus the tumor centre. Histology showed that every tumor sample contained more than 80% viable tumor cells. Pieces of fresh tumor and adjacent tissue were cut in half, with one half kept in RNAlater at -80 degrees C and the other half sent for histology.

The sequence came from a man between 40 and 49 years old with primary liver carcinoma and hepatitis B virus infection. This sequence uses TRBV6-5 and TRBJ2-2; the best D guess is TRBD1, with 6 bases matching. The sample was liver tumor tissue from sampling region 3. The cell subset or site tag for this specimen amounts to: tumor region T3, left-lateral pole. The DNA reads TGCGCCAGTAAACAGGGTACCACGAACACCGGGGAGCTGTTTTCT. Its protein is CASKQGTTNTGELFS.